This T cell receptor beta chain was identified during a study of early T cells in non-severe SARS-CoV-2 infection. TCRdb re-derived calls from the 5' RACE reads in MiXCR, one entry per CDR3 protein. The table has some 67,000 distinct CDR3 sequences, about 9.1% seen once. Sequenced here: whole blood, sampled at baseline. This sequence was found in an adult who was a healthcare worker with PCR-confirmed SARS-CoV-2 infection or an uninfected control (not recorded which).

CDR3 residues: CSLRDLNTEAFF. In nucleotides, the CDR3 is TGCAGTCTCAGGGATCTGAACACTGAAGCTTTCTTT. This sequence joins TRBV20-1 and TRBJ1-1; D possibly corresponds to TRBD1 (5 bases). The CDR3 is made up of 12 amino acids. Germline V gene lookup returns CDR1 DFQATT and CDR2 SNEGSKA (reference sequence). Trimming left V 8 bases short and J 0 bases short, with 10 bases between.